This TCR beta chain was profiled in a study of cytomegalovirus exposure and HLA in healthy donors. As to this clone: The antigen is undetermined.

13 Jbeta primers and 60 Vbeta primers were used for the PCR. Assay: immunoSEQ multiplex PCR; the TCRdb copy retains only in-frame clones and omits some. This table holds under 200,000 clones. Study findings and constraints: Upon later analysis, TCR association rates were observed to vary by HLA locus, being highest for DRB1 and lowest for HLA-C. Researchers had no immune exposure information except CMV serostatus available. Productive rates of about 90% or about 30% were seen for most TCR beta V segments in an earlier analysis. Analyses of presence and absence presupposed an approximately uniform sequencing depth across donors.

The CDR3 totals 14 residues. The germline CDR1 and CDR2 sequences are MNHNS and SASEGT. Trimming took 1 base from V and 3 from J, leaving 7 bases between them. This chain connects TRBV6-1 to TRBJ1-5, with D unresolved. This clonotype originated in a woman under 30 in good health and CMV-seropositive. The sequenced material came from PBMCs. The DNA of the CDR3 is TGTGCCAGCAGTGAAGACTCCTACAATCAGCCCCAGCATTTT. Protein sequence: CASSEDSYNQPQHF.